The rows below give T cell receptor beta chains drawn from one sample of a study of cytotoxic CD8 clonotypes in ibrutinib-treated CLL. Method: immunoSEQ multiplex PCR; TCRdb's copy keeps in-frame clones and lacks some. The sample carries 100,000 to 150,000 clones, roughly 85% recorded once. The specimen comprised PBMCs, sampled after 24 months of ibrutinib treatment. These receptors all stem from a human donor with chronic lymphocytic leukemia. CDR3s include the opening cysteine and the closing phenylalanine or tryptophan. D genes are given only for firm matches. Rows give clone size only sometimes, using once, few, many, or a class for an expanded clone.

TRBJ1-5 | NA | TRBV5-1 | NA | CASSLAGRQPQHF | TGCGCCAGCAGCTTGGCAGGCCGACAGCCCCAGCATTTT
TRBJ1-5 | NA | TRBV7-3 | NA | CASSLDPSSRAQHF | TGTGCCAGCAGCTTAGACCCGTCCTCGAGGGCCCAGCATTTT
TRBJ2-2 | NA | TRBV10-3 | TRBD2 | CAISESGGYGELFF | TGTGCCATCAGTGAGTCGGGAGGGTACGGGGAGCTGTTTTTT
TRBJ1-5 | NA | TRBV4-3 | NA | CASSQEARGDMTQHF | TGCGCCAGCAGCCAAGAAGCCCGGGGGGACATGACCCAGCATTTT
TRBJ1-5 | NA | TRBV28 | TRBD1 | CASSSETGRSNQPQHF | TGTGCCAGCAGTTCCGAGACAGGGAGGAGCAATCAGCCCCAGCATTTT
TRBJ1-1 | NA | TRBV9 | TRBD1 | CASSVVGQGSTEAFF | TGTGCCAGCAGCGTAGTGGGACAGGGCTCCACTGAAGCTTTCTTT
TRBJ2-7 | NA | TRBV27 | TRBD2 | CASSLTSGSYEQYF | TGTGCCAGCAGTTTGACTAGCGGGTCCTACGAGCAGTACTTC
TRBJ2-7 | NA | TRBV28 | NA | CASSGGSGISYEQYF | TGTGCCAGTTCAGGGGGCAGCGGGATCTCCTACGAGCAGTACTTC
TRBJ2-1 | few | TRBV6-1 | NA | CASSRSGNEQFF | TGTGCCAGCAGCCGATCGGGAAATGAGCAGTTCTTC
TRBJ1-3 | NA | TRBV28 | NA | CASWTASSGNTIYF | TGTGCCAGTTGGACGGCAAGCTCTGGAAACACCATATATTTT
TRBJ2-5 | once | TRBV28 | NA | CASSLSKGEGETQYF | TGTGCCAGCAGTTTATCGAAGGGGGAGGGGGAGACCCAGTACTTC
TRBJ1-5 | NA | TRBV5-1 | TRBD1 | CASSLNPDRGNQPQHF | TGCGCCAGCAGCTTGAATCCGGACAGGGGAAATCAGCCCCAGCATTTT
TRBJ1-1 | NA | TRBV2 | NA | CASRLSLNTEAFF | TGTGCCAGCAGACTATCGCTTAACACTGAAGCTTTCTTT
TRBJ2-5 | NA | TRBV20-1 | NA | CSAHKETQYF | TGCAGTGCTCACAAAGAGACCCAGTACTTC
TRBJ2-3 | NA | TRBV4-2 | NA | CASSRDRTDTQYF | TGTGCCAGCAGCCGGGACCGCACAGATACGCAGTATTTT
TRBJ1-4 | NA | TRBV7-9 | NA | CASSLVAADGKLFF | TGTGCCAGCAGCTTAGTTGCGGCGGATGGAAAACTGTTTTTT
TRBJ2-1 | NA | TRBV10-2 | TRBD1 | CASTLMGQYNEQFF | TGCGCCAGCACCCTGATGGGACAGTACAATGAGCAGTTCTTC
TRBJ1-3 | NA | TRBV28 | NA | CASGLGYSGNTIYF | TGTGCCAGCGGACTCGGATACTCTGGAAACACCATATATTTT
TRBJ1-4 | NA | TRBV28 | NA | CASSPDGSTNEKLFF | TGTGCCAGCAGCCCTGATGGTTCAACTAATGAAAAACTGTTTTTT
TRBJ2-3 | once | TRBV5-6 | NA | CASRGGLTDTQYF | TGTGCCAGCAGAGGGGGGTTGACAGATACGCAGTATTTT
TRBJ2-5 | NA | TRBV7-3 | NA | CASSRRQAQETQYF | TGTGCCAGCAGCCGCCGACAGGCTCAAGAGACCCAGTACTTC
TRBJ1-4 | NA | TRBV5-6 | NA | CASSLAGEGYTNEKLFF | TGTGCCAGCAGCTTGGCCGGCGAGGGGTACACTAATGAAAAACTGTTTTTT
TRBJ2-3 | NA | TRBV6-6 | NA | CATEGGTDTQYF | TGTGCCACCGAGGGGGGCACAGATACGCAGTATTTT
TRBJ2-7 | once | TRBV6-1 | TRBD1 | CASGGTGNYEQYF | TGTGCCAGCGGCGGGACAGGGAACTACGAGCAGTACTTC
TRBJ1-2 | NA | TRBV7-2 | TRBD1 | CASSLQGAGNYGYTF | TGTGCCAGCAGCTTACAGGGGGCAGGGAACTATGGCTACACCTTC
TRBJ2-2 | NA | TRBV28 | NA | CASNYPNTGELFF | TGTGCCAGCAACTACCCTAACACCGGGGAGCTGTTTTTT
TRBJ2-7 | once | TRBV18 | NA | CASSPRGDGYSYEQYF | TGTGCCAGCTCCCCACGAGGGGACGGATACTCCTACGAGCAGTACTTC
TRBJ2-3 | NA | TRBV5-8 | NA | CASAGDTDTQYF | TGTGCCAGCGCCGGGGACACAGATACGCAGTATTTT
TRBJ1-1 | NA | TRBV6-5 | NA | CASSFGNTEAFF | TGTGCCAGCAGTTTTGGGAACACTGAAGCTTTCTTT
TRBJ2-5 | NA | TRBV7-2 | NA | CASSGPQETQYF | TGTGCCAGCAGCGGACCCCAAGAGACCCAGTACTTC
TRBJ2-3 | once | TRBV28 | NA | CASNSLTDTQYF | TGTGCCAGCAATAGCCTCACAGATACGCAGTATTTT
TRBJ2-2 | few | TRBV4-2 | NA | CASSQEGGINTGELFF | TGTGCCAGCAGCCAAGAAGGAGGAATTAACACCGGGGAGCTGTTTTTT
TRBJ2-5 | NA | TRBV28 | NA | CASSFVNRAETQYF | TGTGCCAGCAGTTTCGTAAACCGGGCGGAGACCCAGTACTTC
TRBJ2-7 | NA | TRBV7-3 | TRBD1 | CASSLGGQGPYEQYF | TGTGCCAGCAGCTTGGGCGGACAGGGTCCCTACGAGCAGTACTTC
TRBJ1-2 | NA | TRBV28 | TRBD1 | CASSQTGAYGYTF | TGTGCCAGCAGTCAGACAGGGGCCTATGGCTACACCTTC
TRBJ2-7 | NA | TRBV7-9 | TRBD1 | CASSPGQGPYEQYF | TGTGCCAGCAGCCCCGGACAGGGGCCCTACGAGCAGTACTTC
TRBJ2-1 | NA | TRBV5-6 | TRBD1 | CASSLEPGGSYEQFF | TGTGCCAGCAGCTTGGAACCAGGGGGCTCATATGAGCAGTTCTTC
TRBJ1-1 | NA | TRBV28 | NA | CASSGAEGALEAFF | TGTGCCAGCTCAGGAGCCGAGGGCGCCCTTGAAGCTTTCTTT
TRBJ1-2 | NA | TRBV9 | NA | CASSVDGGPYGYTF | TGTGCCAGCAGCGTAGACGGGGGGCCCTATGGCTACACCTTC
TRBJ2-1 | NA | TRBV10-3 | TRBD2 | CAISEPRAGGLNEQFF | TGTGCCATCAGTGAGCCGAGGGCGGGAGGGCTCAATGAGCAGTTCTTC
TRBJ2-3 | NA | TRBV18 | NA | CATLGSDTQYF | TGTGCCACCCTCGGGTCAGATACGCAGTATTTT